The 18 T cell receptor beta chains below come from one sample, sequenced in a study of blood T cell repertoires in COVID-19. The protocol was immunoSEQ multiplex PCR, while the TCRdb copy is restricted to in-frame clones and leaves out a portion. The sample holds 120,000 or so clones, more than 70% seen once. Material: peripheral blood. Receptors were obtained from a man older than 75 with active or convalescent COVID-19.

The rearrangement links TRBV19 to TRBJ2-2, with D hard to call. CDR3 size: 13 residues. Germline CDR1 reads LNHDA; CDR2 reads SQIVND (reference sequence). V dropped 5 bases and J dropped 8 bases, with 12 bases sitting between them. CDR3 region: CASSAGSLGELFF. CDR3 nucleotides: TGTGCCAGTAGTGCTGGCTCCTTAGGGGAGCTGTTTTTT.

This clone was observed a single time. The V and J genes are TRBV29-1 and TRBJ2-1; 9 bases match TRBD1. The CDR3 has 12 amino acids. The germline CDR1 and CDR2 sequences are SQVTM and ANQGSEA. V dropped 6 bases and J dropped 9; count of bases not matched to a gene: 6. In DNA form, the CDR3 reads TGCAGCGTGGGCACAGGGGGCATTGAGCAGTTCTTC. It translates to CSVGTGGIEQFF.

In nucleotides, the CDR3 is TGTGCCAGCAGCTCATTTCGGGGGGAAGGATATGGCTACACCTTC. It encodes CASSSFRGEGYGYTF. The chain recombines TRBV5-4 with TRBJ1-2; a possible D gene is TRBD1 (5 bases). Germline CDR1 is SGHNT and CDR2 is YYREEE (reference sequence). Trimming took off 3 bases at V and 5 bases at J, with 17 bases between the two ends. The CDR3 has 15 amino acids.

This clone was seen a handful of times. The CDR3 nucleotides are TGCAGCGTTGAAGGGGCAGCCCGAGGGGCTTTCTTT. Its translation is CSVEGAARGAFF. The chain links TRBV29-1 to TRBJ1-1; D not certain. The germline gives CDR1 SQVTM, CDR2 ANQGSEA. The CDR3 is 12 residues long. V was pared by 1 base and J by 11 bases, with 14 bases between.

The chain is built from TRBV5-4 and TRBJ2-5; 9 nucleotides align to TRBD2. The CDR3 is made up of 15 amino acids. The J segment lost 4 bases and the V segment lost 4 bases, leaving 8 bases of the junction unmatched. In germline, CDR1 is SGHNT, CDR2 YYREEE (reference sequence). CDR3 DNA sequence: TGTGCCAGCAGCGGCGGGACTAGCCTAGGAGAGACCCAGTACTTC. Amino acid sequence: CASSGGTSLGETQYF.

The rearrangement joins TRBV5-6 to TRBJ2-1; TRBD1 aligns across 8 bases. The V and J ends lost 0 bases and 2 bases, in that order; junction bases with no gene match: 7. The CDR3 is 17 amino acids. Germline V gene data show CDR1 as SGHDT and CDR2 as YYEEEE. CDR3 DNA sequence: TGTGCCAGCAGCTTGGTTCAGGGGGCTGGGACCTACAATGAGCAGTTCTTC. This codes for CASSLVQGAGTYNEQFF.

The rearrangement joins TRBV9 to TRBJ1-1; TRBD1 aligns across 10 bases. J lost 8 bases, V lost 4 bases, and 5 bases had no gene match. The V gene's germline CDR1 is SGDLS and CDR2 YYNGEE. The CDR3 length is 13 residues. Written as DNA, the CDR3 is TGTGCCAGCAGCTTCCGGGACAGGGGAGAAGCTTTCTTT. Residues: CASSFRDRGEAFF.

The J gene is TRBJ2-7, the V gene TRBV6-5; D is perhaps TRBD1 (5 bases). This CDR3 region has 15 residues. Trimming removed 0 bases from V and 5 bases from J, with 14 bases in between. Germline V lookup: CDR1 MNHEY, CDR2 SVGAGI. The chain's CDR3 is CASSYSTGGIDEQYF. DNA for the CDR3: TGTGCCAGCAGTTACTCCACAGGTGGGATCGACGAGCAGTACTTC.

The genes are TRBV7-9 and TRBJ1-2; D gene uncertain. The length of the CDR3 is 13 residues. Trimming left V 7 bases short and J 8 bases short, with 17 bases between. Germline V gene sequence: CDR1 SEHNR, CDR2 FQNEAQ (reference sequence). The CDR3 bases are TGTGCCAGCACTCGGTCTACTAGTGAAGGCTACACCTTC. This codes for CASTRSTSEGYTF.

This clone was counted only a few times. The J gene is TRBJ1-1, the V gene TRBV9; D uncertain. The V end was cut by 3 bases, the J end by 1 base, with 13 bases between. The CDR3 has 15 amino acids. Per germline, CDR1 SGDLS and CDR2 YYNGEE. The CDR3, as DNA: TGTGCCAGCAGCGCCGCTGTATCGAGGAACACTGAAGCTTTCTTT. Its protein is CASSAAVSRNTEAFF.

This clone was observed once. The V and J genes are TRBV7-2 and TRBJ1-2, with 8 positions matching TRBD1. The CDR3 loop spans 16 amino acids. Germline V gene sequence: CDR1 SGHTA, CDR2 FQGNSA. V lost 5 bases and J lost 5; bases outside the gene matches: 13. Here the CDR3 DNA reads TGTGCCAGCAGCCAGCGACAGGGGCCTTCTACTTATGGCTACACCTTC. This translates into CASSQRQGPSTYGYTF.

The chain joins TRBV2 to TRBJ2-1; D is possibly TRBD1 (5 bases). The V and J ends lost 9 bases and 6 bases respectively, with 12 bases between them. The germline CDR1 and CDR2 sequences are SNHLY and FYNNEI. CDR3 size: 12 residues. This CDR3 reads CASQGTVNEQFF. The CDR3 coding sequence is TGTGCCAGTCAGGGTACGGTCAATGAGCAGTTCTTC.

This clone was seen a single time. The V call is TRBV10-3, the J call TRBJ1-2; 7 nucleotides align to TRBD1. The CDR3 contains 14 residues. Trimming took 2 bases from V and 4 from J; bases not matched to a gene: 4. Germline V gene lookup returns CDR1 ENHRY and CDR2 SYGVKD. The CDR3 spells CAISEDRDVYGYTF. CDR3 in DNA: TGTGCCATCAGTGAGGACAGGGATGTCTATGGCTACACCTTC.

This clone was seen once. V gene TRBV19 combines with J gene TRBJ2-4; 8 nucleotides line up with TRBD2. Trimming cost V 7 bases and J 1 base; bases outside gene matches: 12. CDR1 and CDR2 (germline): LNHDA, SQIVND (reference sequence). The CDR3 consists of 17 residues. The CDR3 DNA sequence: TGTGCCAGTAACCCCGGGGGGGTCCTCCCGGCCAAAAACATTCAGTACTTC. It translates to CASNPGGVLPAKNIQYF.

DNA for the CDR3: TGTGCCAGCAGCTTGTCTCAGGGCGTATATGGCTACACCTTC. Encoded protein: CASSLSQGVYGYTF. The V and J genes are TRBV5-5 and TRBJ1-2; D might be TRBD1 (5 bases). V was cut by 1 base and J by 5 bases, with 12 bases left in between. CDR3 length equals 14 residues. Germline V gene sequence: CDR1 SGHKS, CDR2 YYEKEE (reference sequence).

The CDR3 nucleotides are TGTGCCAGCAGCCAGGGGGCAGAACAGCCCCAGCATTTT. Protein: CASSQGAEQPQHF. The rearrangement uses TRBV3-1 (or the pseudogene TRBV3-2) and TRBJ1-5, with TRBD1 as a possible D gene (6 bases). V gave up 3 bases and J gave up 7 bases, with 10 bases separating them. Germline V CDR1 and CDR2: LGHDT, YNNKEL (reference sequence). The CDR3 covers 13 residues.

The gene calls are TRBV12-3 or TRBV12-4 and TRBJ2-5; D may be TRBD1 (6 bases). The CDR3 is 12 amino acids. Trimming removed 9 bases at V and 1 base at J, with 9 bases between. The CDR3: CASGTSQETQYF. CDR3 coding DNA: TGTGCCAGTGGGACATCCCAAGAGACCCAGTACTTC.

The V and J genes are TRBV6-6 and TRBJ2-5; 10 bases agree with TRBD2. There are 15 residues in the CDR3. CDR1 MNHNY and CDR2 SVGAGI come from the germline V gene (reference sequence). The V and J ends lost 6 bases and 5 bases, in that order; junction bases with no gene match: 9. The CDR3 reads CASSASSGGGETQYF. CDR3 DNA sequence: TGTGCCAGCAGCGCTTCTAGCGGGGGTGGGGAGACCCAGTACTTC.